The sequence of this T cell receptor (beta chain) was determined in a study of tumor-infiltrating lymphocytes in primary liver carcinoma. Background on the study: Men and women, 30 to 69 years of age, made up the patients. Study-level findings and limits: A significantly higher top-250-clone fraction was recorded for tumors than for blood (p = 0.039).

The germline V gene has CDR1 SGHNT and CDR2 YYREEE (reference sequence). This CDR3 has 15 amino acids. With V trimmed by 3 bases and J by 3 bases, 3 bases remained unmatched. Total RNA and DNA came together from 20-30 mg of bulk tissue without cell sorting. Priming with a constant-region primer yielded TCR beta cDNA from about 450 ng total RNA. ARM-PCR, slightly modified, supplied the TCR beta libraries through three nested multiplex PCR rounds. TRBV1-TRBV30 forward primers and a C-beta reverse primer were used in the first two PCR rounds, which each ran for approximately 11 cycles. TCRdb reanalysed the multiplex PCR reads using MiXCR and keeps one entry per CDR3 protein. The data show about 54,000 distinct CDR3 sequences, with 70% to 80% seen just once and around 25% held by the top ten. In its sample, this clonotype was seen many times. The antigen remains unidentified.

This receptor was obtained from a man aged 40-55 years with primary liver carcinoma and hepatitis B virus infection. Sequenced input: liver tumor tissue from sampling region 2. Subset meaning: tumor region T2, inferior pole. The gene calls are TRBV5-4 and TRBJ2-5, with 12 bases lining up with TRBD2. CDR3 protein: CASSSRLAGEETQYF. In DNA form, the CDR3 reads TGTGCCAGCAGCTCGAGACTAGCGGGAGAAGAGACCCAGTACTTC.